Each of the 20 T cell receptor beta chains below was sequenced from the same sample in a study of human T cells and chemical hapten exposure. Regarding time point: patch test 1, 2 weeks after DPC sensitization. Treatment in this sample: therapeutic diphenylcyclopropenone sensitization with weekly scalp DPC. Using its own MiXCR run on the RACE reads, TCRdb lists one record per CDR3 protein. The table records about 110,000 distinct CDR3 sequences, about 10% of them present only once. This specimen consisted of whole blood, obtained in connection with sensitization to the hapten diphenylcyclopropenone (DPC). The origin of the receptors is a middle-aged woman with alopecia areata. Some clones in this sample may be carry-over from other donors' samples.

The chain employs TRBV6-5 and TRBJ1-2; D ambiguous. The germline CDR1 and CDR2 sequences are MNHEY and SVGAGI. Trimming took off 4 bases at V and 5 bases at J, with 5 bases between the two ends. CDR3 length: 11 amino acids. CDR3 sequence reads: CASSSLYGYTF. The CDR3 coding sequence is TGTGCCAGCAGTTCTCTTTATGGCTACACCTTC.

This chain's CDR3 is CAWRGQGPYEQYF. The DNA for the CDR3 is TGTGCCTGGAGGGGCCAGGGTCCCTACGAGCAGTACTTC. This chain connects TRBV30 to TRBJ2-7; maybe TRBD1 (5 bases). The germline CDR1 and CDR2 sequences are GTSNPN and SVGIG (reference sequence). V lost 3 bases, J lost 2 bases, and 11 bases lay in between. The CDR3 spans 13 residues.

This clonotype has only a few counts. This rearrangement joins TRBV19 to TRBJ2-7; D not resolved. This CDR3 region has 13 residues. Trimming pared 6 bases from V and 0 bases from J, leaving 9 bases between. In germline, CDR1 is LNHDA, CDR2 SQIVND (reference sequence). Here the CDR3 DNA reads TGTGCCAGTAGAGACATTAGCTCCTACGAGCAGTACTTC. Translation gives CASRDISSYEQYF.

This clonotype occurred many times. The CDR3 protein is CASSPGTGYQETQYF. CDR3 sequence (DNA): TGTGCCAGCAGTCCCGGGACAGGGTACCAAGAGACCCAGTACTTC. The genes are TRBV5-6 and TRBJ2-5, with 9 bases that match TRBD1. The CDR3 contains 15 residues. The V gene end was trimmed by 5 bases and the J gene end by 0 bases; junction bases not matched to a gene: 5. CDR1 is SGHDT and CDR2 is YYEEEE in the germline V gene.

In this sample, this clonotype turned up a few times. This chain joins TRBV28 and TRBJ1-5, with 10 bases lining up with TRBD1. Germline V lookup: CDR1 MDHEN, CDR2 SYDVKM. The CDR3 loop spans 13 amino acids. The ends lost 8 bases at V and 6 bases at J; junction bases unmatched: 4. The CDR3 region has the DNA TGTGCCAGCTGGGACAGGGGTGGTCAGCCCCAGCATTTT. Amino acid sequence: CASWDRGGQPQHF. The full variable domain, completed using reference TRBV28 and TRBJ1-5, is DVKVTQSSRYLVKRTGEKVFLECVQDMDHENMFWYRQDPGLGLRLIYFSYDVKMKEKGDIPEGYSVSREKKERFSLILESASTNQTSMYLCASWDRGGQPQHFGDGTRLSIL.

The rearrangement uses TRBV10-3 and TRBJ1-2; weak D call: TRBD1 (6 bases). Between the trimmed V and J ends, which lost 7 bases and 0 bases, there was a span of 15 bases. Germline CDR1 ENHRY, CDR2 SYGVKD. This CDR3 comprises 15 residues. The CDR3 sequence: CAITPATGTNYGYTF. DNA for the CDR3: TGTGCCATCACCCCTGCGACAGGAACTAACTATGGCTACACCTTC.

On this clonotype: The CDR3 does not end in the conserved phenylalanine or tryptophan, so this is likely a read error. The J gene is TRBJ1-2, the V gene TRBV19; the match to TRBD1 covers 10 bases. The CDR3 has 14 residues. Germline V gives CDR1 LNHDA, CDR2 SQIVND (reference sequence). The V and J ends lost 10 bases and 3 bases, in that order; junction bases with no gene match: 8. The CDR3 DNA is TGTGCCACCTCCGGACAGGGGGGTTACTATGGCTACACCTAC. This encodes CATSGQGGYYGYTY.

This clonotype was picked up a small number of times. This chain links TRBV7-2 with TRBJ2-5; D may be TRBD1 (6 bases). The V gene's germline CDR1 is SGHTA and CDR2 FQGNSA. V was trimmed by 3 bases and J by 4 bases, leaving 12 bases between them. The CDR3 extends over 14 amino acids. CDR3 in amino acids: CASSLGQSPETQYF. For the CDR3, the DNA is TGTGCCAGCAGCTTGGGACAATCCCCAGAGACCCAGTACTTC.

This clonotype was seen at least ten times. The chain combines TRBV6-2 or TRBV6-3 with TRBJ2-1; tentatively, D is TRBD1 (6 bases). Between the trimmed V and J ends, which lost 6 bases and 7 bases, there was a span of 13 bases. The CDR3 has 13 residues. Germline assignment: CDR1 MNHEY and CDR2 SVGEGT. The chain's CDR3 is CASRGLGTNEQFF. CDR3 DNA: TGTGCCAGCAGGGGGCTAGGGACAAATGAGCAGTTCTTC.

The rearrangement joins TRBV11-2 to TRBJ2-7, with TRBD2 identical over 7 bases. CDR3 length: 15 amino acids. The V gene's germline CDR1 is SGHAT and CDR2 FQNNGV. V was pared by 1 base and J by 3 bases, with 6 bases of the junction left unmatched. In DNA, the CDR3 is TGTGCCAGCAGCTTAGCGCGAGGCGGGAGCTACGAGCAGTACTTC. This translates into CASSLARGGSYEQYF. Combining the CDR3 with reference TRBV11-2 and TRBJ2-7 gives the whole variable domain EAGVAQSPRYKIIEKRQSVAFWCNPISGHATLYWYQQILGQGPKLLIQFQNNGVVDDSQLPKDRFSAERLKGVDSTLKIQPAKLEDSAVYLCASSLARGGSYEQYFGPGTRLTVT.

CDR3 residues: CATTSFRGSDEQFF. The CDR3 bases are TGTGCCACCACCTCATTCCGGGGCAGTGATGAGCAGTTCTTC. The J gene is TRBJ2-1, the V gene TRBV7-2; D is possibly TRBD1 or TRBD2 (5 bases each). The V end was cut by 10 bases, the J end by 8 bases, with 21 bases between. This CDR3 has 14 amino acids. Germline lookup yields CDR1 SGHTA and CDR2 FQGNSA. The full variable domain, its missing parts supplied by reference TRBV7-2 and TRBJ2-1, is GAGVSQSPSNKVTEKGKDVELRCDPISGHTALYWYRQSLGQGLEFLIYFQGNSAPDKSGLPSDRFSAERTGGSVSTLTIQRTQQEDSAVYLCATTSFRGSDEQFFGPGTRLTVL.

J is TRBJ1-4 and V is TRBV10-2, with D hard to call. CDR1 is WSHSY and CDR2 is SAAADI in the germline V gene. The CDR3 extends over 14 amino acids. Trimming pared 5 bases from V and 0 bases from J, leaving 7 bases between. The CDR3 protein is CASSNSATNEKLFF. The CDR3 DNA is TGCGCCAGCAGTAACAGTGCAACTAATGAAAAACTGTTTTTT.

J is TRBJ1-1 and V is TRBV12-3 or TRBV12-4; D unclear. The CDR3 is made up of 12 amino acids. V gave up 3 bases and J gave up 0 bases, with 2 bases separating them. The CDR3 DNA is TGTGCCAGCAGTTTTATGAACACTGAAGCTTTCTTT. Its translation: CASSFMNTEAFF.

This clonotype turned up a few times. The V and J genes are TRBV19 and TRBJ1-1, with no clear D. From germline, CDR1 is LNHDA and CDR2 SQIVND (reference sequence). Trimming removed 4 bases from V and 3 bases from J, with 0 bases in between. The CDR3 has 10 residues. CDR3 coding DNA: TGTGCCAGTAGTAACACTGAAGCTTTCTTT. Translated, it gives CASSNTEAFF.

This clonotype was seen ten or more times. V and J are TRBV7-9 and TRBJ2-1, with D possibly TRBD2 on 6 matching bases. CDR3 size: 16 residues. Germline V CDR1 and CDR2: SEHNR, FQNEAQ (reference sequence). V lost 3 bases, J lost 0 bases, and 12 bases lay in between. Here the CDR3 reads CASSLEGTRSYNEQFF. CDR3 in DNA: TGTGCCAGCAGCTTGGAGGGGACCCGCTCCTACAATGAGCAGTTCTTC.

This clonotype has at least ten counts. The rearrangement joins TRBV7-8 to TRBJ1-2, with TRBD1 identical over 9 bases. The junction had 6 bases not matched to a gene; V was cut back by 5 bases and J by 8 bases. Germline assignment: CDR1 SGHVS and CDR2 FQNEAQ. The CDR3 is 13 residues long. The CDR3 region is CASSVTGGDGYTF. DNA of the CDR3: TGTGCCAGCAGCGTGACAGGGGGAGACGGCTACACCTTC.

This clonotype has only a few counts. DNA of the CDR3: TGTGCCAGCAGTTTATCTCCCAGGGGGCAAGAGACCCAGTACTTC. Translation: CASSLSPRGQETQYF. The chain recombines TRBV27 with TRBJ2-5; TRBD1 matches at 7 bases. Germline trimming cut 0 bases from V and 2 bases from J; bases unmatched to any gene: 3. CDR3 length: 15 amino acids. Germline V gene sequence: CDR1 MNHEY, CDR2 SMNVEV (reference sequence).

This clonotype has a handful of counts. This sequence joins TRBV19 and TRBJ2-1, with D maybe TRBD2 (7 bases). Germline-derived CDR1 and CDR2 are LNHDA and SQIVND (reference sequence). This CDR3 has 13 residues. V lost 8 bases, J lost 6 bases, and 14 bases lay in between. This chain's CDR3 is CASGGDIPNEQFF. CDR3 in DNA: TGTGCCAGTGGGGGGGACATTCCCAATGAGCAGTTCTTC.

The table lists this clonotype with many counts. V is TRBV20-1 and J is TRBJ2-3, with D possibly being TRBD1 or TRBD2 (7 bases each). Between the trimmed V and J ends, which lost 5 bases and 2 bases, there was a span of 23 bases. The CDR3 extends over 17 amino acids. Germline values: CDR1 DFQATT, CDR2 SNEGSKA (reference sequence). For the CDR3, the DNA is TGCAGTGCTCAGGGGGGGCAGTTTGACGGCACCACAGATACGCAGTATTTT. This encodes CSAQGGQFDGTTDTQYF.

This chain connects TRBV7-6 to TRBJ2-5, with 8 nucleotides matching TRBD1. V trimming: 1 base; J trimming: 5 bases; junction bases outside the gene matches: 3. This CDR3 has 14 residues. Germline CDR1 reads SGHVS; CDR2 reads FNYEAQ. As DNA, the CDR3 is TGTGCCAGCAGCTTAGGGACAGGGAGCGAGACCCAGTACTTC. Encoded protein: CASSLGTGSETQYF. Using reference TRBV7-6 and TRBJ2-5 for the parts outside the CDR3, the full variable domain is GAGVSQSPRYKVTKRGQDVALRCDPISGHVSLYWYRQALGQGPEFLTYFNYEAQQDKSGLPNDRFSAERPEGSISTLTIQRTEQRDSAMYRCASSLGTGSETQYFGPGTRLLVL.